This entry concerns a single T cell receptor beta chain. The antigen is undetermined. This entry is derived from a study of early T cells in non-severe SARS-CoV-2 infection. Study conclusions and caveats: Matching results from VDJdb favored anti-spike CD8 responses, leaving private and CD4 specificities undetected.

TCRdb called the 5' RACE reads again in MiXCR, with one record for every CDR3 protein. The sample includes 62,000 or so distinct CDR3 sequences, approximately 9.2% of them seen just once. The CDR3 sequence is 14 residues long. Trimming removed 6 bases at V and 1 base at J, with 14 bases between. The V gene's germline CDR1 is DFQATT and CDR2 SNEGSKA (reference sequence). This TCR came from an adult who was a healthcare worker with PCR-confirmed SARS-CoV-2 infection or an uninfected control (not recorded which). V usage is TRBV20-1 and J usage is TRBJ2-3, with D possibly TRBD2 on 6 matching bases. The starting material was whole blood, obtained at baseline. The DNA for the CDR3 is TGCAGTGCCCGCAGGGACTGGCGCACAGATACGCAGTATTTT. It specifies CSARRDWRTDTQYF.